The entry that follows covers one T cell receptor beta chain sequence. This specimen belongs to a study of CD8+ T cells in alopecia areata. RNA was isolated and reverse transcribed to cDNA, the sequencing template. TCRdb's copy holds only in-frame clones and misses some; the assay was immunoSEQ multiplex PCR. The repertoire holds some 210,000 clones, with approximately 72% as singletons. Treatment here: oral pan-JAK inhibitor, 5-10 mg twice daily. The sample in question was CD4+ T cells sorted from blood, obtained at approximately week 45, from a patient treated with tofacitinib. The receptor was derived from a human donor with alopecia areata.

CDR3 protein: CASSRPDSPLHF. The CDR3 DNA is TGTGCCAGCAGTCGACCAGATTCACCCCTCCACTTT. The chain employs TRBV27 and TRBJ1-6, with no clear D. The germline V gene encodes CDR1 MNHEY and CDR2 SMNVEV (reference sequence). The V and J ends lost 5 bases and 8 bases respectively, with 7 bases between them. This CDR3 spans 12 amino acids.